This T cell receptor beta chain was captured in a study of cytomegalovirus exposure and HLA in healthy donors. Study background: According to later analysis, the same platform produced the 120 or so validation and about 700 first-cohort repertoires.

Clones were sequenced by immunoSEQ multiplex PCR, and TCRdb holds only the in-frame ones, with some missing. The sample lists 65,000 to 80,000 clones; approximately 94% were seen once. Points from the study as a whole: According to the study, around 150 TCR beta chains were cytomegalovirus-associated. It was reported that the classifier diagnosed cytomegalovirus status with high specificity and sensitivity in both the original and validation cohorts.

This CDR3 has 15 residues. V was cut by 1 base and J by 3 bases, with 9 bases left in between. Germline V CDR1 and CDR2: SEHNR, FQNEAQ (reference sequence). About this clone: Its antigen is undetermined.

This chain uses TRBV7-9 with TRBJ2-2, with unresolved D. This receptor was obtained from a woman aged 18 to 35 in good health and CMV-seropositive. Sequenced input: PBMCs. The CDR3 DNA reads as TGTGCCAGCAGCTTAGGTTCTACCTACACCGGGGAGCTGTTTTTT. Translated: CASSLGSTYTGELFF.